The clone carrying this T cell receptor (beta chain) showed up many times. Its specificity is not known. The record originates from a study of T cells in Graves' hyperthyroidism and ophthalmopathy. Findings and caveats of the study: The model's output predicted ophthalmopathy at a median of around 6.9 months prior to onset. Also found in blood were most expanded thyroid clonotypes above 0.001.

Researchers defined stable Graves' hyperthyroidism as no ophthalmopathy progression within 18 months. Diagnostic decisions used clinical symptoms, serum thyroxine and TRAb, thyroid ultrasound and orbital computed tomography. From germline, CDR1 is MNHEY and CDR2 SMNVEV (reference sequence). This CDR3 region has 15 residues. V shed 3 bases and J shed 1 base, with 12 bases lying between them. Researchers took RNA transcripts and amplified the TCR beta CDR3 regions from them. Using the HTBI primer set, a first-round RT-PCR was run on the TCR CDR3. TCRdb re-derived calls from the multiplex PCR reads in MiXCR, one entry per CDR3 protein. Here the sample spans tens of thousands of distinct CDR3 sequences, approximately 53% being singletons.

The chain is built from TRBV27 and TRBJ1-2; no clear D. Material: peripheral blood or thyroid tissue (not recorded which). The TCR originated in a man aged 18 to 30 with Graves' hyperthyroidism. CDR3 residues: CASSFVAGSNYGYTF. The CDR3 nucleotides read TGTGCCAGCAGTTTCGTGGCGGGAAGTAACTATGGCTACACCTTC.